Below, 22 T cell receptor beta chains from the same sample are listed, as sequenced in a study of CD8 T cells in ankylosing spondylitis. MiXCR, applied by TCRdb to the 5' RACE reads, yields one record per CDR3 protein. The sample records 300,000 to 350,000 distinct CDR3 sequences, less than 25% being singletons. Sequencing input: blood, either unsorted or a sorted T cell fraction (not recorded which). These receptors came from a female donor with ankylosing spondylitis or in good health (not recorded which).

This chain links TRBV2 with TRBJ1-5, with D tentatively TRBD1 (6 bases). The CDR3 totals 15 residues. Deletions cut 6 bases from V and 0 bases from J, with 12 bases between. The germline CDR1 and CDR2 sequences are SNHLY and FYNNEI. The CDR3 sequence is CASSRDRNSNQPQHF. Written as DNA, the CDR3 is TGTGCCAGCAGCCGCGACAGGAATAGCAATCAGCCCCAGCATTTT.

The gene calls are TRBV20-1 and TRBJ2-7; D gene unclear. The ends were cut back, 0 bases at V and 6 bases at J, with 9 bases in the middle. The CDR3 is 12 amino acids. Looked up from germline, CDR1 is DFQATT and CDR2 is SNEGSKA (reference sequence). CDR3 region: CSAREVLREQYF. CDR3 DNA: TGCAGTGCTAGAGAGGTCCTCCGCGAGCAGTACTTC.

This clonotype was counted between two and nine times. The CDR3 nucleotides read TGCGCCAGCAGCTTGGTGTGGACAGGGAGCAATGAGCAGTTCTTC. As protein: CASSLVWTGSNEQFF. The chain employs TRBV5-1 and TRBJ2-1, with TRBD1 matching over 8 bases. CDR3 length: 15 amino acids. V shed 0 bases and J 6 bases; nucleotides not matched to a gene: 5. CDR1 and CDR2 (germline): SGHRS, YFSETQ.

This chain links TRBV11-3 with TRBJ2-1; 8 bases line up with TRBD2. CDR3 length: 15 amino acids. V trimming: 5 bases; J trimming: 6 bases; junction bases outside the gene matches: 9. Germline assignment: CDR1 SGHNT and CDR2 YENEEA. The CDR3 region is CASSQGAGVANEQFF. In nucleotides, the CDR3 is TGTGCCAGCAGCCAGGGAGCGGGAGTCGCCAATGAGCAGTTCTTC.

The chain combines TRBV20-1 with TRBJ2-1, with TRBD2 identical over 8 bases. The germline gives CDR1 DFQATT, CDR2 SNEGSKA (reference sequence). V lost 3 bases to trimming and J lost 8 bases; unmatched junction nucleotides: 12. The CDR3 extends over 15 amino acids. This chain's CDR3 is CSASLREGPWDEQFF. The CDR3 nucleotides are TGCAGTGCTAGTTTACGGGAGGGCCCTTGGGATGAGCAGTTCTTC.

The J gene is TRBJ2-3, the V gene TRBV28; 10 bases match TRBD2. The CDR3 runs 15 residues. CDR1 is MDHEN, CDR2 SYDVKM, per germline. Trimming at V came to 6 bases and at J to 3 bases, leaving 6 bases not matched to a gene. CDR3 sequence: CASRGPGLATDTQYF. CDR3 DNA: TGTGCCAGCAGGGGACCGGGACTAGCGACAGATACGCAGTATTTT.

CDR3 protein: CASSINGVQETQYF. Written as DNA, the CDR3 is TGTGCCAGTAGTATTAACGGGGTCCAAGAGACCCAGTACTTC. This rearrangement joins TRBV19 to TRBJ2-5; a possible D gene is TRBD2 (5 bases). Trimming removed 3 bases from V and 1 base from J, with 9 bases in between. Germline V CDR1 and CDR2: LNHDA, SQIVND (reference sequence). CDR3 length: 14 amino acids.

This chain uses TRBV7-9 with TRBJ2-2; D gene unclear. V was pared by 0 bases and J by 0 bases, with 5 bases between. There are 15 residues in the CDR3. CDR1 SEHNR and CDR2 FQNEAQ come from the germline V gene (reference sequence). The CDR3 DNA reads as TGTGCCAGCAGCTTAGCGAACCCGAACACCGGGGAGCTGTTTTTT. Translated, it gives CASSLANPNTGELFF.

As regards this clonotype: Compared with germline, one end of the junction differs, possibly owing to a read error. This rearrangement joins TRBV9 to TRBJ2-1; no clear D gene. Per germline, CDR1 SGDLS and CDR2 YYNGEE. The CDR3 is 13 residues long. CDR3 loop: CASSVTTTNEQLF. The CDR3 DNA reads as TGTGCCAGCAGCGTAACGACAACCAATGAGCAGTTATTC.

This clonotype was observed a handful of times. V and J are TRBV27 and TRBJ2-2; TRBD1 is a possible D gene (5 bases). With 6 bases removed from V and 5 bases from J, the gap between germline ends came to 13 bases. In germline, CDR1 is MNHEY, CDR2 SMNVEV (reference sequence). The CDR3 length is 14 residues. This chain's CDR3 is CASRRGASTGELFF. DNA of the CDR3: TGTGCCAGCAGAAGGGGCGCCTCGACCGGGGAGCTGTTTTTT.

The chain employs TRBV28 and TRBJ2-3; no firm D call. The CDR3 totals 13 residues. Trimming stripped 4 bases from V and 6 bases from J, with 11 bases between. Germline CDR1 and CDR2: MDHEN and SYDVKM. The CDR3 spells CASSSHSEDTQYF. In DNA, the CDR3 is TGTGCCAGCAGTTCCCACTCGGAGGATACGCAGTATTTT.

This chain uses TRBV15 with TRBJ1-4; TRBD1 matches 8 bases. Trimming cost V 3 bases and J 8 bases; bases outside gene matches: 8. The CDR3 loop spans 15 amino acids. From germline, CDR1 is LNHNV and CDR2 YYDKDF (reference sequence). The CDR3 bases are TGTGCCACCAGCAGGTTCGGGACAGGTGACGAAAAACTGTTTTTT. Translation: CATSRFGTGDEKLFF.

This clonotype was counted between two and nine times. The chain combines TRBV20-1 with TRBJ2-7, with 7 bases fitting TRBD2. The length of the CDR3 is 14 residues. The J segment lost 3 bases and the V segment lost 0 bases, leaving 5 bases of the junction unmatched. Germline lookup yields CDR1 DFQATT and CDR2 SNEGSKA (reference sequence). CDR3 amino acids: CSARDGRGFYEQYF. CDR3 in DNA: TGCAGTGCTAGAGATGGGAGGGGCTTCTACGAGCAGTACTTC.

This rearrangement joins TRBV11-3 to TRBJ2-1; D is uncertain. Germline V gene lookup returns CDR1 SGHNT and CDR2 YENEEA. Trimming took off 1 base at V and 8 bases at J, with 9 bases between the two ends. This CDR3 has 13 residues. The DNA of the CDR3 is TGTGCCAGCAGCTTAGCCGTCTGGGATGAGCAGTTCTTC. This sequence encodes CASSLAVWDEQFF. Variable domain in full (rest from reference TRBV11-3 and TRBJ2-1): EAGVVQSPRYKIIEKKQPVAFWCNPISGHNTLYWYLQNLGQGPELLIRYENEEAVDDSQLPKDRFSAERLKGVDSTLKIQPAELGDSAVYLCASSLAVWDEQFFGPGTRLTVL.

The chain recombines TRBV15 with TRBJ1-3; D not resolved. The CDR3 has 15 residues. Germline V gene lookup returns CDR1 LNHNV and CDR2 YYDKDF (reference sequence). The V end lost 5 bases, the J end lost 3 bases, and 14 bases lay between the germline ends. This CDR3 is CATSPRRLFGNTIYF. The DNA of the CDR3 is TGTGCCACCAGCCCCCGGCGGCTATTTGGAAACACCATATATTTT.

This clonotype has a handful of counts. The genes are TRBV6-2 or TRBV6-3 and TRBJ2-7; D gene unclear. This CDR3 is built from 15 residues. V lost 7 bases and J lost 1, with 17 bases in between. Germline CDR1 is MNHEY and CDR2 is SVGEGT. CDR3 residues: CASTHISLVSYEQYF. The CDR3 DNA sequence: TGTGCCAGCACCCACATCTCACTCGTATCCTACGAGCAGTACTTC.

The chain carries TRBV7-2 and TRBJ1-2, with D possibly TRBD1 on 5 matching bases. The CDR3 contains 13 residues. Germline V gives CDR1 SGHTA, CDR2 FQGNSA. Between the trimmed V and J ends, which lost 0 bases and 8 bases, there was a span of 10 bases. The chain's CDR3 is CASSLAQRQGYTF. The CDR3 DNA sequence: TGTGCCAGCAGCTTAGCGCAGAGACAGGGCTACACCTTC.

The chain combines TRBV20-1 with TRBJ2-7; D may be TRBD2 (6 bases). Germline V lookup: CDR1 DFQATT, CDR2 SNEGSKA (reference sequence). Trimming stripped 1 base from V and 5 bases from J, with 15 bases between. CDR3 length equals 14 residues. This CDR3 is CSARVAGIFNEQYF. The CDR3 DNA follows: TGCAGTGCTAGAGTGGCGGGGATCTTTAACGAGCAGTACTTC.

The chain employs TRBV11-2 and TRBJ2-1, with 9 bases identical to TRBD2. The V gene end was trimmed by 1 base and the J gene end by 8 bases; junction bases not matched to a gene: 9. The CDR3 covers 16 residues. Per the germline V gene, CDR1 is SGHAT and CDR2 is FQNNGV. Here the CDR3 reads CASSLVAGLALYEQFF. The CDR3 nucleotides read TGTGCCAGCAGCTTAGTGGCGGGACTAGCCTTGTATGAGCAGTTCTTC.

This clonotype has just a few counts. The rearrangement joins TRBV12-3 or TRBV12-4 to TRBJ2-3; D remains ambiguous. The CDR3 runs 16 residues. Trimming took off 1 base at V and 6 bases at J, with 17 bases between the two ends. CDR3 residues: CASSLELVGNSDTQYF. CDR3 nucleotides: TGTGCCAGCAGTTTAGAATTGGTTGGGAATAGTGATACGCAGTATTTT.

This clonotype occurred many times. J is TRBJ1-6 and V is TRBV20-1; D call uncertain. The germline CDR1 and CDR2 sequences are DFQATT and SNEGSKA (reference sequence). Between the trimmed V and J ends, which lost 0 bases and 7 bases, there was a span of 13 bases. This CDR3 spans 15 amino acids. CDR3: CSARDRALLNSPLHF. As DNA, the CDR3 is TGCAGTGCTAGAGATCGGGCGTTACTAAATTCACCCCTCCACTTT.

V usage is TRBV20-1 and J usage is TRBJ2-7, with 8 bases identical to TRBD2. V lost 1 base, J lost 5 bases, and 7 bases stayed unmatched. This CDR3 is 14 amino acids long. Germline loops: CDR1 DFQATT, CDR2 SNEGSKA (reference sequence). CDR3 sequence reads: CSARAEREFNEQYF. DNA for the CDR3: TGCAGTGCTAGAGCGGAGCGGGAGTTCAACGAGCAGTACTTC.